Reported below is one T cell receptor (beta chain). Source study methods: Nucleated cell counts were estimated from reference gene primer amplification. Profiling relied on immunoSEQ multiplex PCR, and the TCRdb table lists in-frame clones only, not all of them. The DNA was the basis for D and trimming; V, J and clone size are from that table. The table shows 89,000 or so clones, with more than 90% occurring only once. This sample stems from a study of blood T cell repertoires in COVID-19. Overall study context: Sites across the United States, Italy and Spain contributed samples from acute and convalescent COVID-19. T cells, B-cell-depleted T cells, or PBMCs supplied cDNA or gDNA.

The sequenced material came from peripheral blood. This clonotype was sampled from a human donor with active COVID-19. The donor label of this sample is uncertain.

The CDR3 reads CASSFVSGTYEQYF. The DNA of the CDR3 is TGTGCCAGCAGTTTTGTTAGCGGAACCTACGAGCAGTACTTC. The genes are TRBV27 and TRBJ2-7; the D gene is possibly TRBD2 (6 bases). Germline loops: CDR1 MNHEY, CDR2 SMNVEV (reference sequence). The length of the CDR3 is 14 residues. With 3 bases removed from V and 2 bases from J, the gap between germline ends came to 11 bases.